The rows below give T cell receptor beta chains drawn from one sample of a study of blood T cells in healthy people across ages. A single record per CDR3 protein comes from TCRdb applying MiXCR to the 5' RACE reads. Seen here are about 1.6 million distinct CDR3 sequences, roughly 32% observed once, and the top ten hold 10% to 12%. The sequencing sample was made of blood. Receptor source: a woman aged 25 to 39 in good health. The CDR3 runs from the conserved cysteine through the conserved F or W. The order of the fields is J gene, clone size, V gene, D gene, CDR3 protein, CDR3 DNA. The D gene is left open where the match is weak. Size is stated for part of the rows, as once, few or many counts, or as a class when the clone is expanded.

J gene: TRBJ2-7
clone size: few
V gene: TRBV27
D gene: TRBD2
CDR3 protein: CASSLGLAGMGEQYF
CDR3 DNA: TGTGCCAGCAGTTTGGGACTAGCGGGAATGGGAGAGCAGTACTTC

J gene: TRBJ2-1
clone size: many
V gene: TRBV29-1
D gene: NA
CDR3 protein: CSSRGEAAYNEQFF
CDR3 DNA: TGCAGCTCTCGAGGGGAGGCGGCCTACAATGAGCAGTTCTTC

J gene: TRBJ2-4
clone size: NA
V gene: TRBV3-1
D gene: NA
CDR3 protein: CASSQEGTLTKNIRYF
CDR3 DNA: TGTGCCAGCAGCCAAGAAGGGACTCTTACTAAAAACATTCGGTACTTC

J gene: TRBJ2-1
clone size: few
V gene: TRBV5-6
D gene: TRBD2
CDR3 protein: CASSQRGVTYNEQFF
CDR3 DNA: TGTGCCAGCAGCCAGCGGGGGGTTACCTACAATGAGCAGTTCTTC

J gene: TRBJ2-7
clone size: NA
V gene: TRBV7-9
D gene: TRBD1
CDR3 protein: CASSSLSTGVDEQYF
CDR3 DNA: TGTGCCAGCAGCTCACTCAGCACAGGGGTGGACGAGCAGTACTTC

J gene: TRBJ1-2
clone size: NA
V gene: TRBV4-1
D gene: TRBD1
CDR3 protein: CTSSRTPGQGYGYTF
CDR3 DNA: TGCACCAGCAGCCGAACTCCGGGACAGGGGTATGGCTACACCTTC

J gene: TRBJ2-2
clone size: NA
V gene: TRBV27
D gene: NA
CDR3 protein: CASLRETGELFF
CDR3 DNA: TGTGCCAGTTTAAGGGAGACCGGGGAGCTGTTTTTT

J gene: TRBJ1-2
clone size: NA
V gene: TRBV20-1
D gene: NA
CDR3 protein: CRADPSNNYDYTF
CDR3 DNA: TGCAGAGCGGACCCCAGCAATAACTATGACTACACCTTC

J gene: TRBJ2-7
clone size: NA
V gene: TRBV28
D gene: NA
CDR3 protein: CASSRDFTYEQYF
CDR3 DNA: TGTGCCAGCAGCCGGGACTTCACTTACGAGCAGTACTTC

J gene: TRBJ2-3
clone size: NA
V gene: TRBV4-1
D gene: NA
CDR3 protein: CASSQEVALHTQYF
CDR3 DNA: TGCGCCAGCAGCCAAGAGGTCGCCTTGCATACGCAGTATTTT

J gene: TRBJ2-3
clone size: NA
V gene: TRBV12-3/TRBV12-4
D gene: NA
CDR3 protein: CASSWRGGRTDTQYF
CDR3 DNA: TGTGCCAGCAGTTGGCGGGGAGGACGCACAGATACGCAGTATTTT

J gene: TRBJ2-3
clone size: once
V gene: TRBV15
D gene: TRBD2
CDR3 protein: CATSREAGGRTDTQYF
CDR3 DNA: TGTGCCACCAGCAGAGAGGCGGGGGGCCGCACAGATACGCAGTATTTT

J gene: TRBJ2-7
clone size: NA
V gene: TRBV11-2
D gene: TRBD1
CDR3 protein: CASSPWDRGGSYEQYF
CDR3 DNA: TGTGCCAGCAGCCCGTGGGACAGGGGGGGATCATACGAGCAGTACTTC

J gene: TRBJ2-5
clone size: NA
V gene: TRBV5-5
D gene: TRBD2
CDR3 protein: CASSREGGRASETQYF
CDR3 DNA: TGTGCCAGCAGCCGCGAGGGCGGGAGGGCCAGTGAGACCCAGTACTTC

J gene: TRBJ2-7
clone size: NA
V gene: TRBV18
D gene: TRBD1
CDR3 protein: CACTIRQGSYEQYF
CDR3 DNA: TGTGCCTGCACAATTCGACAGGGGTCCTACGAGCAGTACTTC

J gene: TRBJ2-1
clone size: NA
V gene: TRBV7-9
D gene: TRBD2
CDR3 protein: CASGPLAGGDEQFF
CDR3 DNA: TGTGCCAGTGGCCCTCTAGCGGGCGGCGATGAGCAGTTCTTC

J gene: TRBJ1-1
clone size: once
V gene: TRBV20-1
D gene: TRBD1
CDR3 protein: CSAAEQGVVVDTEAFF
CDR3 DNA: TGCAGTGCTGCAGAACAGGGGGTCGTAGTCGACACTGAAGCTTTCTTT

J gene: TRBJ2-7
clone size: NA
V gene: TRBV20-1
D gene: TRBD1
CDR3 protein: CSARDRDRGAWEYF
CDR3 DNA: TGCAGTGCTAGAGATCGGGACAGGGGAGCGTGGGAGTACTTC

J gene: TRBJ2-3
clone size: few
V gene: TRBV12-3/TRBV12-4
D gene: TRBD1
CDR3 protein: CASSFSGTGGWDTQYF
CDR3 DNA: TGTGCCAGCAGTTTCTCTGGGACAGGGGGATGGGATACGCAGTATTTT

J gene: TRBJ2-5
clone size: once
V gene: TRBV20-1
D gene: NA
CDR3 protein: CSASGLRGEETQYF
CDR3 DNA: TGTAGTGCTAGCGGCCTCAGGGGGGAAGAGACCCAGTACTTC

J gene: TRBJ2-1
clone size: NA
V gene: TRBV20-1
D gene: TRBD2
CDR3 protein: CSARGLAGQSSYNEQFF
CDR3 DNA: TGCAGTGCTAGGGGGCTAGCGGGGCAGAGCTCCTACAATGAGCAGTTCTTC

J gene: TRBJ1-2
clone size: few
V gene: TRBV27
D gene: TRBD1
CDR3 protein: CASSLRGQGALLYGYTF
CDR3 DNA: TGTGCCAGCAGTTTGAGGGGACAGGGGGCTCTATTGTATGGCTACACCTTC

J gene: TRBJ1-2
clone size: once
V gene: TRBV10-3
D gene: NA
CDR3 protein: CAISEDRVYGYTF
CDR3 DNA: TGTGCCATCAGTGAGGACAGAGTCTATGGCTACACCTTC

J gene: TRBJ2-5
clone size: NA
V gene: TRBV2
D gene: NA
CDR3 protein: CASSDHKPRTQYF
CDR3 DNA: TGTGCCAGCAGCGACCATAAACCGCGGACCCAGTACTTC

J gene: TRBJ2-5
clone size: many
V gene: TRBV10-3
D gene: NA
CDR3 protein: CAISDGGSLYQETQYF
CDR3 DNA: TGTGCCATCAGTGACGGGGGCTCCTTGTACCAAGAGACCCAGTACTTC

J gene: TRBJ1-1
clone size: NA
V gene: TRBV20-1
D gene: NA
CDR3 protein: CSAIGMNTEAFF
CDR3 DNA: TGCAGTGCTATTGGAATGAACACTGAAGCTTTCTTT

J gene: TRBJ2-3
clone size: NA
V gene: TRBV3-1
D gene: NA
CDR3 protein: CASSPRTAQRSTDTQYF
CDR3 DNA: TGTGCCAGCAGCCCCAGGACAGCTCAGCGAAGCACAGATACGCAGTATTTT

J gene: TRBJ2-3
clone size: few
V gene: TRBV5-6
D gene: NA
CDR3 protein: CASSLAEEGSDTQYF
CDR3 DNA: TGTGCCAGCAGCTTGGCCGAGGAGGGTTCAGATACGCAGTATTTT

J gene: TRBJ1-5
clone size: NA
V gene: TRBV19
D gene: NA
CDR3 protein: CTSTDRLNQPQHF
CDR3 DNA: TGTACCAGTACGGACAGATTGAATCAGCCCCAGCATTTT

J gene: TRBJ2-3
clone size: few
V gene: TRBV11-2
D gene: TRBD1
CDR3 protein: CASSPGTVRFTDTQYF
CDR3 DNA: TGTGCCAGCAGCCCCGGGACAGTTAGATTCACAGATACGCAGTATTTT

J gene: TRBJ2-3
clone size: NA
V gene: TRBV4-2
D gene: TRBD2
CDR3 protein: CASSPNPGGRARTDTQYF
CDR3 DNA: TGTGCCAGCAGCCCCAACCCTGGCGGGAGGGCCAGGACAGATACGCAGTATTTT

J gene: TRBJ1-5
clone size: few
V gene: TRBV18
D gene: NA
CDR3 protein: CASSPIGQPYSNQPQHF
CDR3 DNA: TGTGCCAGCTCGCCTATTGGACAGCCCTATAGCAATCAGCCCCAGCATTTT

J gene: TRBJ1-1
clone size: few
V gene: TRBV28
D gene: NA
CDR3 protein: CASNVRGLNTEAFF
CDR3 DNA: TGTGCCAGTAACGTTCGCGGGTTGAACACTGAAGCTTTCTTT

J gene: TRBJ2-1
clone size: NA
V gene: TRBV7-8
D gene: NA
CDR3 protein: CASSLDPQLGHERFF
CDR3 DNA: TGTGCCAGCAGCTTAGACCCACAGTTGGGCCATGAGCGGTTCTTC

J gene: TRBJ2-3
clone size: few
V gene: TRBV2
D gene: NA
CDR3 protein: CASNRDPTDTQYF
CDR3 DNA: TGTGCCAGCAATCGGGACCCCACAGATACGCAGTATTTT

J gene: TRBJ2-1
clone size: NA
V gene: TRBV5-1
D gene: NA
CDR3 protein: CAGSFQGWNGQFF
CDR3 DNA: TGCGCCGGCAGTTTCCAGGGATGGAATGGGCAGTTCTTC

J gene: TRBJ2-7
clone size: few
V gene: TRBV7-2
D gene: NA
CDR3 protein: CASSHLRGEQYF
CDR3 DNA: TGTGCCAGCAGCCACCTTCGGGGCGAGCAGTACTTC

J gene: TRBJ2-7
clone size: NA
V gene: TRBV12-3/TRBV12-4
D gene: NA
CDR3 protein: CASSYWDKSYEQYF
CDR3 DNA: TGTGCCAGCAGTTACTGGGACAAGTCATACGAGCAGTACTTC

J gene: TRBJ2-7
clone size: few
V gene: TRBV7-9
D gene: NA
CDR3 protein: CASSLGLLVGQEGYEQYF
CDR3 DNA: TGTGCCAGCAGCTTAGGATTACTCGTCGGGCAGGAGGGTTACGAGCAGTACTTC

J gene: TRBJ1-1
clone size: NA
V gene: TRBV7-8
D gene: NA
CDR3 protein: CASGDPPVPTKGTEAFF
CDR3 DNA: TGTGCCAGCGGGGACCCCCCCGTTCCGACAAAAGGCACTGAAGCTTTCTTT

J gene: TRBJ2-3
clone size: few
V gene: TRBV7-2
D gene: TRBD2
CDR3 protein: CASSLGRLAKKDTDTQYF
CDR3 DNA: TGTGCCAGCAGCTTAGGGAGACTAGCAAAAAAGGACACAGATACGCAGTATTTT

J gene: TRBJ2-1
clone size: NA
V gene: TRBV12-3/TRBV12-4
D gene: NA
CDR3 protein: CTSSLVGEQFF
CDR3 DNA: TGTACCAGCAGTTTGGTGGGGGAGCAGTTCTTC

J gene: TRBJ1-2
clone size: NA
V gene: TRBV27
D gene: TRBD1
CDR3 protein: CASSLSMTGEGTNYGYTF
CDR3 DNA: TGTGCCAGCAGTTTATCGATGACAGGGGAAGGCACTAACTATGGCTACACCTTC

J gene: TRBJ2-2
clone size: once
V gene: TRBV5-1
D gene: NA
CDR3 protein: CASSLALSAGELFF
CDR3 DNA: TGCGCCAGCAGCTTGGCTCTCAGCGCCGGGGAGCTGTTTTTT

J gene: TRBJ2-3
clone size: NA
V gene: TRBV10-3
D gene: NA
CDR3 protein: CAISESGGYTQYF
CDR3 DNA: TGTGCCATCAGTGAGTCCGGGGGTTATACGCAGTATTTT

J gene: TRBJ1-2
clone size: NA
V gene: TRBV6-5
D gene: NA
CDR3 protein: CATHGSWMNGYTF
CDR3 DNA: TGTGCCACCCACGGGTCGTGGATGAATGGCTACACCTTC

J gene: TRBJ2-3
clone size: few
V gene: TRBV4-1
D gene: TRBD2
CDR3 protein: CASSHSGVIDTQYF
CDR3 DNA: TGCGCCAGCAGCCATAGCGGGGTGATAGATACGCAGTATTTT

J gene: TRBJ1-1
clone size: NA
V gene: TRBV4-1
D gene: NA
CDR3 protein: CASTTHGQGATEAFF
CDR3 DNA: TGCGCCAGCACGACGCACGGGCAAGGCGCCACTGAAGCTTTCTTT

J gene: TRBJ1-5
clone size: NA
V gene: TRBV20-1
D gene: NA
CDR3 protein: CSAGGGKKNQPQHF
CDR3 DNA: TGCAGTGCTGGAGGGGGTAAGAAAAATCAGCCCCAGCATTTT

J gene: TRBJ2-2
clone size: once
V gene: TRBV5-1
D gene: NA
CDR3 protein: CASSFLGVDTGELFF
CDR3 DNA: TGCGCCAGCAGCTTCCTAGGTGTGGACACCGGGGAGCTGTTTTTT

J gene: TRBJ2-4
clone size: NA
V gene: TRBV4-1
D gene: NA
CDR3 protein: CASSQDQGTLGQYF
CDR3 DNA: TGCGCCAGCAGCCAAGATCAGGGAACACTCGGGCAGTACTTC

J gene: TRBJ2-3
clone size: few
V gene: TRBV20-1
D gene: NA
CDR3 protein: CSARIRADTQYF
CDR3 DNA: TGCAGTGCCCGTATACGGGCAGATACGCAGTATTTT

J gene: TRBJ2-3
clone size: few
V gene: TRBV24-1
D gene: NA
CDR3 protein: CATSDGTPSTDTQYF
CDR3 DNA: TGTGCCACCAGTGATGGGACACCTTCCACAGATACGCAGTATTTT

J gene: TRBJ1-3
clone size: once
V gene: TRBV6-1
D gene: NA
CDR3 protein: CASSQQPHSGNTIYF
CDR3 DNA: TGTGCCAGCAGCCAACAGCCCCACTCTGGAAACACCATATATTTT

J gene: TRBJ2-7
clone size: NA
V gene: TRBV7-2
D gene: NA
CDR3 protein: CALRLGSYEQYF
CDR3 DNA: TGTGCCCTCCGGCTCGGATCCTACGAGCAGTACTTC

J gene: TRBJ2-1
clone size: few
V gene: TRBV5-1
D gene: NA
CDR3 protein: CASRVTLIGEQFF
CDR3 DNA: TGCGCCAGCAGGGTCACGCTCATCGGGGAGCAGTTCTTC

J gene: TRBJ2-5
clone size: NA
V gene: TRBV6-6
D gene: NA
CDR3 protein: CASTLGQETQYF
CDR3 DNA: TGTGCCAGCACCCTCGGGCAGGAGACCCAGTACTTC

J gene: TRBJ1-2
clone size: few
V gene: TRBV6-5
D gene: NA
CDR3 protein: CAGSYSGSGYTF
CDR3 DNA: TGTGCCGGCAGTTATTCGGGCTCTGGCTACACCTTC